The T cell receptor (beta chain) under discussion was sequenced for a study of a mutant IDH1 vaccine in newly diagnosed glioma. As regards this clone: What it recognizes is unknown.

The CDR3 has 14 amino acids. The germline CDR1 and CDR2 sequences are SEHNR and FQNEAQ (reference sequence). V shed 5 bases and J 5 bases; nucleotides not matched to a gene: 6. Time point given: week 35, safety follow-up. Each dose of the vaccine consisted of 300 ug of mutant IDH1 20-mer peptide, with topical imiquimod. The assay was immunoSEQ multiplex PCR, and TCRdb's table has in-frame clones only and misses some. The table lists under 40,000 clones, around four fifths of them singletons. The chain joins TRBV7-9 to TRBJ1-2; TRBD1 matches at 9 bases. Specimen: PBMCs, collected from a glioma patient whose treatment included an IDH1 peptide vaccine. The TCR comes from a woman aged 40-49 years with glioma. The CDR3 sequence is CASSNRTGVYGYTF. The CDR3, as DNA: TGTGCCAGCAGCAATAGGACAGGGGTTTATGGCTACACCTTC.